The present entry profiles one TCR beta chain with its context. Antigen: not known. The data belong to a study of T cells in Graves' hyperthyroidism and ophthalmopathy. The investigators amplified TCR beta CDR3 regions from RNA transcripts. With the HTBI primer set, the TCR CDR3 went through a first round of RT-PCR. TCRdb reprocessed the multiplex PCR reads with MiXCR, giving one entry per CDR3 protein. The sample shows about 700,000 distinct CDR3 sequences, 45% of them seen only once. Study-wide results and caveats: The model made its ophthalmopathy prediction, and onset followed a median about 6.8 months later. By a 13 V-J model, ophthalmopathy was set apart from stable hyperthyroidism.

Criteria for exclusion of patients were uncontrolled infection, other autoimmune disease, pregnancy or lactation. The receptor was derived from an adult man with Graves' disease, either hyperthyroidism or ophthalmopathy (not recorded which). The source material was peripheral blood or thyroid tissue (not recorded which).

The CDR3 is CASSADRGSEQYF. CDR3 bases: TGTGCCAGCAGTGCCGACAGGGGGAGCGAGCAGTACTTC. The chain links TRBV2 to TRBJ2-7; 9 nucleotides line up with TRBD1. With V trimmed by 4 bases and J by 6 bases, 4 bases remained unmatched. The CDR3 totals 13 residues. Per the germline V gene, CDR1 is SNHLY and CDR2 is FYNNEI. The whole variable domain, filled in from reference TRBV2 and TRBJ2-7, reads EPEVTQTPSHQVTQMGQEVILRCVPISNHLYFYWYRQILGQKVEFLVSFYNNEISEKSEIFDDQFSVERPDGSNFTLKIRSTKLEDSAMYFCASSADRGSEQYFGPGTRLTVT.